This TCR beta chain was identified in a study of blood T cell repertoires in COVID-19. Sequenced by immunoSEQ multiplex PCR; TCRdb stores in-frame clones only, minus some. In the table there are under 150,000 clones, roughly 90% of which are singletons. The germline V and J ends were trimmed by 9 bases and 8 bases, with 22 bases remaining between them. The germline V gene encodes CDR1 KGHDR and CDR2 SFDVKD. CDR3 size: 15 residues. Sequenced: peripheral blood. This chain uses TRBV24-1 with TRBJ2-1, with D possibly matching TRBD1 (7 bases). The clonotype comes from a woman aged 70-85 years who had recovered from COVID-19. CDR3 DNA: TGTGCCACCTTCCACCAGGGGGGCCACCCCCATGAGCAGTTCTTC. Translated, it gives CATFHQGGHPHEQFF.